This is a list of T cell receptor beta chains from one sample in a study of T cell responses to AZD1222 COVID-19 vaccine. TCRdb's table, derived via immunoSEQ multiplex PCR, lists solely in-frame clones and lacks some. The sample has around 160,000 clones, 94% seen once; the top ten hold approximately 5.5%. The input for sequencing was peripheral blood, taken 28 days after the second AZD1222 dose. All receptors come from an adult who received the AZD1222 COVID-19 vaccine. Each CDR3 is given with its conserved first and last residue.

j_gene,v_gene,CDR3aa
TRBJ1-1,TRBV30,CAWSSDSLNTEAFF
TRBJ1-3,TRBV4-3,CASSQDGGRGMGNTIYF
TRBJ1-2,TRBV19,CASLTGYGYTF
TRBJ1-1,TRBV29-1,CSVRGQGETEAFF
TRBJ2-3,TRBV12-3/TRBV12-4,CASGGSTDTQYF
TRBJ2-7,TRBV11-2,CASSVTSGSTYEQYF
TRBJ2-1,TRBV7-6,CASSSGPGGFNEQFF
TRBJ1-1,TRBV19,CATNRGQGSAEAFF
TRBJ2-1,TRBV2,CASRGVAPSNEQFF
TRBJ1-4,TRBV30,CARRSSRATNEKLFF
TRBJ1-6,TRBV9,CASSAEGKGNNSPLHF
TRBJ1-1,TRBV6-5,CASSSPSGGNTEAFF
TRBJ1-1,TRBV18,CASSPEQDTEAFF
TRBJ2-1,TRBV4-2,CASSLRSGRAGFSDNEQFF
TRBJ2-7,TRBV28,CASSLPAQGQHKPYF
TRBJ1-2,TRBV5-4,CASSLLGHGYTF